These T cell receptor beta chains were read from a single sample in a study of blood T cell repertoires in COVID-19. Sequencing used immunoSEQ multiplex PCR; TCRdb keeps in-frame clones, though not all of them. The sample holds 200,000 to 250,000 clones; 88% are singletons and the top ten take less than 3.5%. The sequenced sample was peripheral blood. The source of these receptors is a woman between 55 and 75 years old with acute or convalescent COVID-19. The CDR3 runs from the conserved cysteine through the conserved F or W. A D gene is named only where the DNA matches it firmly. Clone size is stated in some rows and not others, as once, few, many or a class when expanded.

>TRBD1|few|TRBV7-2|TRBJ1-2
CASSPRTGRIGYTF
TGTGCCAGCAGCCCTCGGACAGGTCGGATCGGCTACACCTTC
>NA|NA|TRBV28|TRBJ1-1
CAHDNGIGEAFF
TGTGCCCACGACAACGGGATCGGTGAAGCTTTCTTT
>TRBD2|NA|TRBV2|TRBJ2-1
CASRESGRLNEQFF
TGTGCCAGCCGTGAGAGCGGGAGATTGAATGAGCAGTTCTTC
>NA|NA|TRBV5-4|TRBJ2-7
CASSKKVGVSYEQYF
TGTGCCAGCAGTAAAAAGGTAGGAGTCTCCTACGAGCAGTACTTC
>TRBD1|NA|TRBV25-1|TRBJ1-2
CASSATGYYGYTF
TGTGCCAGCAGTGCGACAGGGTATTATGGCTACACCTTC
>NA|NA|TRBV14|TRBJ2-7
CASSQLTFYEQYF
TGTGCCAGCAGCCAGCTAACCTTCTACGAGCAGTACTTC
>TRBD1|NA|TRBV5-1|TRBJ1-6
CASSLDAGGDSPLHF
TGCGCCAGCAGCTTGGATGCAGGGGGAGATTCACCCCTCCACTTT
>TRBD2|NA|TRBV6-2/TRBV6-3|TRBJ2-5
CASSYGGTSGSRFQETQYF
TGTGCCAGCAGTTACGGAGGGACTAGCGGGAGTAGGTTCCAAGAGACCCAGTACTTC
>TRBD2|NA|TRBV18|TRBJ2-1
CASSPASVAGRYNEQFF
TGTGCCAGCTCACCCGCTTCGGTAGCGGGGAGGTACAATGAGCAGTTCTTC
>TRBD2|once|TRBV24-1|TRBJ2-3
CATSESTSGRSTDTQYF
TGTGCCACCAGTGAGTCGACTAGCGGGAGGTCCACAGATACGCAGTATTTT
>TRBD1|NA|TRBV7-8|TRBJ1-1
CASSLDAGQGAHTEAFF
TGTGCCAGCAGCTTAGACGCGGGACAGGGGGCTCACACTGAAGCTTTCTTT
>TRBD1|NA|TRBV19|TRBJ1-6
CASSIQNAFRDRNSPLHF
TGTGCCAGTAGTATCCAAAACGCCTTCCGGGACAGAAATTCACCCCTCCACTTT
>TRBD1|NA|TRBV5-1|TRBJ1-1
CASRQTGTGYTEAFF
TGCGCCAGCAGGCAAACCGGGACAGGGTACACTGAAGCTTTCTTT
>NA|NA|TRBV28|TRBJ2-5
CASSTPPQSQYF
TGTGCCAGCAGTACCCCCCCCCAGTCTCAGTACTTC
>NA|NA|TRBV30|TRBJ1-1
CAWSDREGTEAFF
TGTGCCTGGAGTGACAGGGAGGGCACTGAAGCTTTCTTT
>TRBD1|NA|TRBV3-1/TRBV3-2|TRBJ2-7
CASSLRTGRYEQYF
TGTGCCAGCAGCCTACGGACAGGGCGGTACGAGCAGTACTTC